A single T cell receptor (beta chain) is shown here with its context. Antigen: not known. The table came from immunoSEQ multiplex PCR; TCRdb's copy has only in-frame clones and leaves some out. This table holds about 97,000 clones, approximately 90% found once. This specimen belongs to a study of T cell responses to AZD1222 COVID-19 vaccine. Looking at the study overall: Second doses at about 4 or about 12 weeks were pooled.

CDR1 is MNHNS, CDR2 SASEGT, per germline. V was shortened by 3 bases and J by 8 bases, with 13 bases between the two germline ends. The CDR3 loop spans 13 amino acids. The study's findings and limits: Reportedly, close to half of spike-specific TCRs are directed against unmutated variant regions. Donors, mostly white British, included more females; clonal diversity was possibly underestimated. An increase in Spike-specific TCR breadth and depth was observed after two AZD1222 doses.

The chain joins TRBV6-1 to TRBJ1-2; a possible D gene is TRBD1 (5 bases). Material: peripheral blood, obtained on day 0 of AZD1222 vaccination. This TCR derives from an adult in good health. For the CDR3, the DNA is TGTGCCAGCAGTGACCCCGGTCGGGACGGCTACACCTTC. This sequence encodes CASSDPGRDGYTF.